The present T cell receptor beta chain was sequenced within a study of human versus mouse CDR3 diversity and MHC coevolution. V dropped 6 bases and J dropped 1; count of bases not matched to a gene: 7. In germline, CDR1 is SGHRS, CDR2 YFSETQ. The CDR3 extends over 15 amino acids. Clones were read by immunoSEQ multiplex PCR, and TCRdb kept only the in-frame ones, dropping some. The data show fewer than 80,000 clones, 85% to 95% seen once. The sequence derives from a person between 25 and 70 years old in good health. The sample was naive CD4+ T cells from blood. Subset described: CD45RO-negative CD62L-positive naive CD4 T cells. This chain connects TRBV5-1 to TRBJ1-1; TRBD1 agrees at 9 bases. The CDR3 here is CASTFGTGPNTEAFF. CDR3 coding DNA: TGCGCCAGCACCTTTGGGACAGGGCCGAACACTGAAGCTTTCTTT. The complete variable domain, with remaining parts taken from reference TRBV5-1 and TRBJ1-1, reads KAGVTQTPRYLIKTRGQQVTLSCSPISGHRSVSWYQQTPGQGLQFLFEYFSETQRNKGNFPGRFSGRQFSNSRSEMNVSTLELGDSALYLCASTFGTGPNTEAFFGQGTRLTVV.